This TCR beta chain was sequenced in a study of blood T cell repertoires in COVID-19. Background on the study: PBMCs, B-cell-depleted T cells, or T cells were the source of the cDNA or gDNA that made up the material.

This table comes from immunoSEQ multiplex PCR, and its TCRdb copy is limited to in-frame clones, with some not included. This table has fewer than 60,000 clones, just under 90% appearing once. Enrollment of patients from Seattle took place during active infection, with longitudinal follow-up. The CDR3 extends over 18 amino acids. The V gene end was trimmed by 1 base and the J gene end by 2 bases; junction bases not matched to a gene: 8. The clonotype originates from a woman aged 55-69 years with COVID-19, enrolled during active disease. Sample: peripheral blood. V and J are TRBV5-3 and TRBJ2-1; TRBD2 aligns across 11 bases. TRBV5-3 is treated as an ORF (open reading frame) with a function not yet certain. This chain's CDR3 is CARSLRSGRAGAYNEQFF. CDR3 nucleotides: TGTGCCAGAAGCTTGCGTAGCGGGAGGGCGGGCGCCTACAATGAGCAGTTCTTC.